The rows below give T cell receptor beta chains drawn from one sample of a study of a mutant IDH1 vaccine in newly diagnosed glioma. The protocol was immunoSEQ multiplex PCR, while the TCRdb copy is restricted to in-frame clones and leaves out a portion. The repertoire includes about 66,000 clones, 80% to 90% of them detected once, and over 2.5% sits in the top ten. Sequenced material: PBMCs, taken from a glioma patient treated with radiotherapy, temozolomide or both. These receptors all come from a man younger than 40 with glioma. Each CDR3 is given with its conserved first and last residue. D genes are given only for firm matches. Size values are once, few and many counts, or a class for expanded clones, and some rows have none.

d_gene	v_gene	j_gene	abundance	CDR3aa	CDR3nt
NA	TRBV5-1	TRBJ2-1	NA	CASSFAQHIPKYNEQFF	TGCGCCAGCAGCTTCGCCCAGCACATCCCAAAGTACAATGAGCAGTTCTTC
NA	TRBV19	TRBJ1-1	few	CASGATVNTEAFF	TGTGCCAGCGGCGCGACAGTCAACACTGAAGCTTTCTTT
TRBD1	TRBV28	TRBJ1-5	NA	CASIQDRVNQPQHF	TGTGCCAGCATCCAGGACAGGGTAAATCAGCCCCAGCATTTT
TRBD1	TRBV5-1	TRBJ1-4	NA	CASSLARDRGNEKLFF	TGCGCCAGCAGCTTGGCCCGGGACAGGGGGAATGAAAAACTGTTTTTT
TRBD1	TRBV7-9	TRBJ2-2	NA	CASSLSTGRTGELFF	TGTGCCAGCAGCTTATCGACAGGGCGAACCGGGGAGCTGTTTTTT
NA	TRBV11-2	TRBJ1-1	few	CASSSQGIYTEAFF	TGTGCCAGCAGCTCACAGGGAATTTACACTGAAGCTTTCTTT
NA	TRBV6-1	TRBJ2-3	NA	CASSEMEGGTDTQYF	TGTGCCAGCAGTGAAATGGAAGGGGGCACAGATACGCAGTATTTT
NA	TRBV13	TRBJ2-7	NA	CASSPGGSYEQYF	TGTGCCAGCAGCCCCGGCGGATCCTACGAGCAGTACTTC
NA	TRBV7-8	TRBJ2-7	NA	CASSLPRNSYEQYF	TGTGCCAGCAGCTTACCGAGAAACTCCTACGAGCAGTACTTC
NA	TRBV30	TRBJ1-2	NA	CAWSWSEGYGYTF	TGTGCCTGGAGTTGGTCCGAGGGCTATGGCTACACCTTC
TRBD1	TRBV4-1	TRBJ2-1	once	CASSLPPRGAGQGNNEQFF	TGCGCCAGCAGCTTACCCCCCAGAGGGGCGGGACAGGGCAACAATGAGCAGTTCTTC
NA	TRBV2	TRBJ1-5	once	CASSDRSQPQHF	TGTGCCAGCAGTGATAGGAGTCAGCCCCAGCATTTT
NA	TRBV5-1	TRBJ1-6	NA	CASSLVGYADSPLHF	TGCGCCAGCAGCTTGGTCGGGTACGCGGATTCACCCCTCCACTTT
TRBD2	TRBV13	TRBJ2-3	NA	CASSLGTTGTQYF	TGTGCCAGCAGCTTGGGGACTACGGGCACGCAGTATTTT
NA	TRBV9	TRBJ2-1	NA	CASSGRASTYNEQFF	TGTGCCAGCAGCGGACGGGCTTCAACCTACAATGAGCAGTTCTTC
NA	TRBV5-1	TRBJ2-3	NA	CASSSVGTDTQYF	TGCGCCAGCAGCTCCGTTGGCACAGATACGCAGTATTTT
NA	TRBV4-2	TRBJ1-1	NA	CASSQGAHPRDTEAFF	TGTGCCAGCAGCCAAGGAGCTCACCCGAGGGACACTGAAGCTTTCTTT
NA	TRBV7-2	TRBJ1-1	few	CASSLARNTEAFF	TGTGCCAGCAGCTTAGCGAGGAACACTGAAGCTTTCTTT
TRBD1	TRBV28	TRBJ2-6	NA	CASSSTGAGANVLTF	TGTGCCAGCAGTTCCACAGGGGCAGGGGCCAACGTCCTGACTTTC
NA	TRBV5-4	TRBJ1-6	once	CASSLGGTTNSPLHF	TGTGCCAGCAGCTTGGGGGGGACAACTAATTCACCCCTCCACTTT
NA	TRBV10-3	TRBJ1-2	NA	CAISTEPRVYYGYTF	TGTGCCATCAGTACAGAACCGAGGGTATATTATGGCTACACCTTC
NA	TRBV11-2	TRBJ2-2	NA	CASGQRRLTNTGELFF	TGTGCCAGCGGGCAGAGACGGCTCACGAACACCGGGGAGCTGTTTTTT
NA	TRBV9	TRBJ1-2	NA	CASSVGTQDGYGYTF	TGTGCCAGCAGCGTAGGGACCCAAGACGGCTATGGCTACACCTTC
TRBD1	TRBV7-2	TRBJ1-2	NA	CASSLARSGQGSFFGYTF	TGTGCCAGCAGCTTAGCGCGATCAGGACAGGGTTCATTTTTTGGCTACACCTTC